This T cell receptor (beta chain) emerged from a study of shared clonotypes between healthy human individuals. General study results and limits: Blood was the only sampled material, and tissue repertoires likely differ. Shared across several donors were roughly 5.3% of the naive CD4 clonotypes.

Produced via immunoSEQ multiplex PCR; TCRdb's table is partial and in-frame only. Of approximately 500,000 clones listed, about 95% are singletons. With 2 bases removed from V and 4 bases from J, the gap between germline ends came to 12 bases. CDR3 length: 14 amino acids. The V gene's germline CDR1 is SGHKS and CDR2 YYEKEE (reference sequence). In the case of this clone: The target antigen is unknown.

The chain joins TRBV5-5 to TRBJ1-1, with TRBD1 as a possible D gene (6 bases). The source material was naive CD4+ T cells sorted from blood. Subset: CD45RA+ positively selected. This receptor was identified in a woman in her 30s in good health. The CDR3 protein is CASSLQGSGTEAFF. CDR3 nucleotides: TGTGCCAGCAGCTTACAGGGTTCAGGCACTGAAGCTTTCTTT.